The rows below give T cell receptor beta chains drawn from one sample of a study of T-cell memory formation after mild COVID-19. One entry per CDR3 protein results from TCRdb running MiXCR on the 5' RACE reads. The sample gives hundreds of thousands of distinct CDR3 sequences, 25% to 30% of which show up once; roughly 14% is in the top ten. Sequenced input: PBMCs or a T cell subset sorted from them (not recorded which). The receptor set was obtained from an adult woman who had mild COVID-19 (a few samples of this study predate the infection). Cell type and time point are not known. The CDR3 runs from the conserved cysteine through the conserved F or W. D genes are given only for firm matches. Expanded clones get a size class; other rows say once, few or many, or leave the size out.

few	.	TRBJ1-2	TRBV7-9	CASSLGPPGPSYGYTF	TGTGCCAGCAGCTTAGGGCCTCCGGGACCATCGTATGGCTACACCTTC
.	.	TRBJ1-3	TRBV2	CASREGTLSGNTIYF	TGTGCCAGCAGAGAGGGGACACTGTCTGGAAACACCATATATTTT
few	TRBD2	TRBJ2-5	TRBV10-3	CAISEPPGLAGTGETQYF	TGTGCCATCAGTGAGCCCCCGGGACTAGCGGGGACGGGAGAGACCCAGTACTTC
many	TRBD1	TRBJ2-5	TRBV5-1	CASSWTGGGETQYF	TGCGCCAGCAGCTGGACAGGGGGCGGTGAGACCCAGTACTTC
.	TRBD2	TRBJ2-3	TRBV6-1	CASSGTSGVDTQYF	TGTGCCAGCAGTGGGACTAGCGGGGTAGATACGCAGTATTTT
.	.	TRBJ2-1	TRBV3-1	CASSPSWGSSYNEQFF	TGTGCCAGCAGCCCCTCATGGGGGAGCTCCTACAATGAGCAGTTCTTC
.	.	TRBJ2-7	TRBV14	CASSQVLLTEQYF	TGTGCCAGCAGCCAAGTTCTCCTTACCGAGCAGTACTTC
.	TRBD2	TRBJ2-3	TRBV18	CASSRLAGGLDTQYF	TGTGCCAGCTCGCGGCTAGCGGGAGGATTAGATACGCAGTATTTT
.	.	TRBJ1-1	TRBV11-2	CASSLSRANTEAFF	TGTGCCAGCAGCTTAAGCAGAGCGAACACTGAAGCTTTCTTT
.	.	TRBJ2-1	TRBV24-1	CATSSKRNNEQFF	TGTGCCACCAGTTCGAAACGAAACAATGAGCAGTTCTTC
.	TRBD2	TRBJ2-2	TRBV25-1	CASRFRYLRGGDTGELFF	TGTGCCAGCAGATTTCGTTACTTACGGGGGGGCGACACCGGGGAGCTGTTTTTT
few	TRBD2	TRBJ2-1	TRBV14	CASSQLHGGGRSYNEQFF	TGTGCCAGCAGCCAACTCCACGGGGGGGGACGGTCCTACAATGAGCAGTTCTTC
.	TRBD2	TRBJ2-1	TRBV18	CASSPTGLAGGYNEQFF	TGTGCCAGCTCACCAACGGGACTAGCGGGGGGTTACAATGAGCAGTTCTTC
few	TRBD1	TRBJ1-2	TRBV12-3/TRBV12-4	CASSLRQGADGYTF	TGTGCCAGCAGCCTTAGACAGGGTGCGGATGGCTACACCTTC
.	TRBD2	TRBJ2-1	TRBV24-1	CATSDQTSGSYNEQFF	TGTGCCACCAGTGACCAGACTAGCGGTTCCTACAATGAGCAGTTCTTC
.	.	TRBJ1-1	TRBV7-8	CASSLEATEAFF	TGTGCCAGCAGCTTAGAGGCCACTGAAGCTTTCTTT
.	.	TRBJ2-3	TRBV5-1	CASSLRAGRQSTDTQYF	TGCGCCAGCAGCTTGCGGGCCGGGAGACAGAGCACAGATACGCAGTATTTT
.	TRBD2	TRBJ2-7	TRBV28	CASIGREGYEQYF	TGTGCCAGCATTGGCAGGGAGGGTTACGAGCAGTACTTC
.	TRBD1	TRBJ1-2	TRBV5-1	CASSLGADRGYGYTF	TGCGCCAGCAGCTTGGGGGCCGACAGGGGGTATGGCTACACCTTC
.	.	TRBJ1-2	TRBV7-9	CASSLVQGNYGYTF	TGTGCCAGCAGCTTAGTACAGGGAAACTATGGCTACACCTTC
.	TRBD1	TRBJ2-3	TRBV7-3	CASSPRTGAASTDTQYF	TGTGCCAGCAGCCCGAGGACAGGGGCCGCTAGCACAGATACGCAGTATTTT
few	.	TRBJ1-4	TRBV12-3/TRBV12-4	CASSLAGEKLFF	TGTGCCAGCAGTTTAGCCGGGGAAAAACTGTTTTTT
.	.	TRBJ1-2	TRBV9	CASSAGEYGYTF	TGTGCCAGCAGCGCCGGGGAGTACGGCTACACCTTC
.	TRBD2	TRBJ2-5	TRBV25-1	CASSFGGGRIQETQYF	TGTGCCAGCAGTTTTGGCGGCGGGAGGATCCAAGAGACCCAGTACTTC
few	.	TRBJ2-5	TRBV6-1	CASSEEVVRETQYF	TGTGCCAGCAGTGAAGAGGTGGTTAGAGAGACCCAGTACTTC
.	.	TRBJ2-5	TRBV7-3	CASSPGGRETQYF	TGTGCCAGCAGTCCCGGGGGTCGGGAGACCCAGTACTTC
.	.	TRBJ1-5	TRBV7-9	CASRFSGDSNQPQHF	TGTGCCAGCAGATTCAGCGGGGATAGCAATCAGCCCCAGCATTTT
.	TRBD1	TRBJ2-7	TRBV6-6	CASYDRGLYEQYF	TGTGCCAGTTATGACAGGGGGCTCTACGAGCAGTACTTC
.	.	TRBJ2-5	TRBV7-2	CASSLASSRQETQYF	TGTGCCAGCAGCTTAGCGTCTAGCAGGCAAGAGACCCAGTACTTC
few	TRBD2	TRBJ2-7	TRBV5-4	CASSITGTSGRYEQYF	TGTGCCAGCAGCATAACCGGGACTAGCGGGAGATACGAGCAGTACTTC
.	TRBD2	TRBJ2-2	TRBV25-1	CASGGAAGAETGELFF	TGTGCCAGCGGCGGAGCGGCGGGAGCGGAGACCGGGGAGCTGTTTTTT
.	.	TRBJ1-1	TRBV29-1	CSVEDGLRGSTEAFF	TGCAGCGTTGAAGACGGACTCCGAGGGAGCACTGAAGCTTTCTTT
.	TRBD2	TRBJ2-5	TRBV2	CASQRGQETQYF	TGTGCCTCCCAGCGGGGGCAAGAGACCCAGTACTTC
.	.	TRBJ1-5	TRBV6-6	CASTPNGGNQPQHF	TGTGCCAGCACCCCCAATGGGGGCAATCAGCCCCAGCATTTT
few	.	TRBJ2-6	TRBV12-3/TRBV12-4	CASSLSPQFTLIASGANVLTF	TGTGCCAGCAGTTTGTCCCCGCAGTTCACCTTGATCGCGTCTGGGGCCAACGTCCTGACTTTC
many	TRBD2	TRBJ2-7	TRBV5-1	CASSLGLAGENEQYF	TGCGCCAGCAGTCTTGGCCTAGCGGGAGAGAACGAGCAGTACTTC
.	.	TRBJ2-4	TRBV4-3	CASSQANSGRGAKNIQYF	TGCGCCAGCAGCCAAGCCAACTCAGGACGAGGCGCCAAAAACATTCAGTACTTC
.	.	TRBJ1-1	TRBV19	CASSIDGTANTEAFF	TGTGCCAGTAGTATAGATGGCACCGCAAACACTGAAGCTTTCTTT
.	TRBD1	TRBJ2-7	TRBV10-2	CATDRGYEQYF	TGCGCCACAGACAGGGGCTACGAGCAGTACTTC
.	.	TRBJ2-1	TRBV12-5	CASGLSQIHEQFF	TGTGCTAGTGGCTTGAGTCAGATCCATGAGCAGTTCTTC
.	.	TRBJ2-5	TRBV5-4	CASSLTGLSRETQYF	TGTGCCAGCAGCTTAACGGGACTTTCCCGAGAGACCCAGTACTTC
.	TRBD2	TRBJ2-3	TRBV4-1	CASSRQTSGSTDTQCF	TGCGCCAGCAGCCGGCAGACTAGCGGTAGCACAGATACGCAGTGTTTT
few	TRBD1	TRBJ2-1	TRBV6-6	CASRSQRGQGANEQFF	TGTGCCAGCCGTAGCCAACGCGGACAGGGGGCGAATGAGCAGTTCTTC
.	TRBD1	TRBJ1-5	TRBV29-1	CSAGQASNQPQHF	TGCAGCGCTGGACAGGCGAGCAATCAGCCCCAGCATTTT
few	.	TRBJ2-3	TRBV19	CASSIRGTAGDTQYF	TGTGCCAGTAGTATCAGAGGCACCGCCGGAGATACGCAGTATTTT
.	.	TRBJ2-7	TRBV4-1	CASSQDWDGTYEQYF	TGCGCCAGCAGCCAAGATTGGGACGGGACCTACGAGCAGTACTTC
few	TRBD2	TRBJ2-5	TRBV5-1	CASSLTSGTETQYF	TGCGCCAGCAGCTTGACTAGCGGGACAGAGACCCAGTACTTC
few	TRBD1	TRBJ2-7	TRBV5-1	CASSLAGLTGTGKYF	TGCGCCAGCAGCTTGGCCGGGTTAACAGGGACAGGGAAGTACTTC
.	.	TRBJ1-5	TRBV30	CAWSGGNQPQHF	TGTGCCTGGAGCGGGGGCAATCAGCCCCAGCATTTT
few	.	TRBJ2-1	TRBV12-3/TRBV12-4	CASSWGYSYNEQFF	TGTGCCAGCAGTTGGGGGTACTCCTACAATGAGCAGTTCTTC
.	.	TRBJ2-3	TRBV24-1	CATSDGRWRDHTDTQYF	TGTGCCACCAGTGATGGCAGGTGGCGGGATCACACAGATACGCAGTATTTT
.	.	TRBJ2-7	TRBV11-2	CASRPGGTGNVHEQYF	TGTGCCAGCAGGCCAGGCGGTACGGGGAACGTCCACGAGCAGTACTTC
.	.	TRBJ2-1	TRBV7-3	CASSLQGALPDEQFF	TGTGCCAGCAGCTTACAAGGGGCCCTGCCAGATGAGCAGTTCTTC